A selection of T cell receptor beta chains follows, all from one sample in a study of control samples from healthy donors and cancer patients. TCRdb's copy holds only in-frame clones and misses some; the assay was immunoSEQ multiplex PCR. Among 35,000 to 45,000 clones, less than 85% were seen once, and the ten largest hold about 45%. Material for sequencing was blood. All receptors come from a man aged 55 to 69 in good health. Each CDR3 is given with its conserved first and last residue. D genes are given only for firm matches. Size tells how often a clone was seen (once, few, many) or the class of an expanded clone, and some rows leave it out.

J gene | clone size | D gene | CDR3 length | V gene | CDR3 DNA | CDR3 protein
TRBJ1-1 | few | TRBD1 | 15 | TRBV5-1 | TGCGCCAGCAGGCGTGGGACAGGGTCATTTTCTGAAGCTTTCTTT | CASRRGTGSFSEAFF
TRBJ1-1 | few | TRBD1 | 13 | TRBV14 | TGTGCCAGCAGCCAGGGACAGGGTACTGAAGCTTTCTTT | CASSQGQGTEAFF
TRBJ1-1 | - | - | 14 | TRBV13 | TGTGCCAGCAGCGAGGGGGGCGGGTACACTGAAGCTTTCTTT | CASSEGGGYTEAFF
TRBJ1-1 | once | TRBD1 | 13 | TRBV7-9 | TGTGCCAGCAGCCCGGACAGGAGCCTTGAAGCTTTCTTT | CASSPDRSLEAFF
TRBJ2-7 | - | - | 13 | TRBV27 | TGTGCCAGCAGCTCTACGACAGGTTTCGAGCAGTACTTC | CASSSTTGFEQYF
TRBJ2-7 | - | - | 15 | TRBV11-2 | TGTGCCAGCAGAACTAACCGGGACGGAGCCTACGAGCAGTACTTC | CASRTNRDGAYEQYF
TRBJ2-7 | - | TRBD1 | 12 | TRBV29-1 | TGCAGCGTCTACAGGGGGATTGGCGAGCAGTACTTC | CSVYRGIGEQYF
TRBJ1-3 | - | - | 12 | TRBV20-1 | TGCAGTGCTAGTTCCGGAGGAAACACCATATATTTT | CSASSGGNTIYF
TRBJ1-6 | - | - | 14 | TRBV28 | TGTGCCAGCAGTACAATTGCTTTAAATTCACCCCTCCACTTT | CASSTIALNSPLHF
TRBJ2-3 | - | TRBD2 | 17 | TRBV19 | TGTGCCAGTAGACTAGCGGGAGGCCTCCTTAACACAGATACGCAGTATTTT | CASRLAGGLLNTDTQYF
TRBJ2-7 | - | TRBD1 | 13 | TRBV19 | TGTGCCAGTAGTCGGGACAGGGTCTACGAGCAGTACTTC | CASSRDRVYEQYF
TRBJ2-3 | - | TRBD2 | 13 | TRBV19 | TGTGCCAGTGGTCGCGGGGGGACAGATACGCAGTATTTT | CASGRGGTDTQYF
TRBJ1-1 | - | TRBD1 | 15 | TRBV5-1 | TGCGCCAGCAGCTTGGAATACAGGGGTGGCACTGAAGCTTTCTTT | CASSLEYRGGTEAFF
TRBJ2-7 | - | TRBD1 | 14 | TRBV30 | TGTGCCTACTCCGGGACAGGGGTGTTTGGGGAGCAGTACTTC | CAYSGTGVFGEQYF
TRBJ2-5 | - | TRBD1 | 14 | TRBV29-1 | TGCAGCGTTTCCGAACAGGGGCGCTGGGAGACCCAGTACTTC | CSVSEQGRWETQYF
TRBJ2-1 | - | TRBD1 | 13 | TRBV3-1/TRBV3-2 | TGTGCCAGCAGCCCCAAGCCGGACAGGGGCTTGTTCTTC | CASSPKPDRGLFF
TRBJ1-2 | - | - | 13 | TRBV27 | TGTGCCAGCAGTTTAAGGGGCCCGGGGGGCTACACCTTC | CASSLRGPGGYTF
TRBJ2-3 | - | TRBD2 | 17 | TRBV5-1 | TGCGCCAGCAGCTTGGGAGCGGGAGGGCCGGGCACAGATACGCAGTATTTT | CASSLGAGGPGTDTQYF
TRBJ2-2 | - | - | 13 | TRBV7-9 | TGTGCCAGCAGCCCACGGAGCACCGGGGAGCTGTTTTTT | CASSPRSTGELFF
TRBJ2-1 | - | - | 15 | TRBV29-1 | TGCAGCGTTGAATCTGCCCGACTAAGGGGAGGTGAGCAGTTCTTC | CSVESARLRGGEQFF
TRBJ2-1 | - | - | 13 | TRBV6-5 | TGTGCCAGCAAAGTGAGCTCCTACAATGAGCAGTTCTTC | CASKVSSYNEQFF
TRBJ2-7 | once | TRBD1 | 14 | TRBV9 | TGTGCCAGCAGCCCTCGGCAGGGGGCGGGCGAGCAGTACTTC | CASSPRQGAGEQYF
TRBJ2-1 | - | TRBD2 | 16 | TRBV6-1 | TGTGCCAGCAGTGAAGTCGGGACTAGCGGGATTCGAGAGCAGTTCTTC | CASSEVGTSGIREQFF
TRBJ1-4 | - | - | 15 | TRBV28 | TGTGCCAGCAGTCCCCTGACAGCCTCCTCACTGAAACTGTTTTTT | CASSPLTASSLKLFF
TRBJ1-1 | - | TRBD1 | 16 | TRBV5-1 | TGCGCCAGCAGCTCTAGTCCCGGGACAGATAGTACAGGAGCTTTCTTT | CASSSSPGTDSTGAFF
TRBJ1-2 | - | - | 15 | TRBV29-1 | TGCAGCGTTGAAGAATGGGTCGGCAGCGACGAAGGCTACACCTTC | CSVEEWVGSDEGYTF
TRBJ2-5 | few | TRBD1 | 15 | TRBV30 | TGTGCCTGGAGTGGTGACAGGGGCTACCAAGAGACCCAGTACTTC | CAWSGDRGYQETQYF
TRBJ1-1 | - | TRBD1 | 13 | TRBV10-3 | TGTGCCATCCGGACAGGGCTTGAGACTGAAGCTTTCTTT | CAIRTGLETEAFF
TRBJ1-2 | - | - | 13 | TRBV7-8 | TGTGCCAGCAGCTCCCAGACAGACTATGGCTACACCTTC | CASSSQTDYGYTF
TRBJ2-7 | - | - | 13 | TRBV29-1 | TGCAGCGCTAGGGGACGGAGGCCAAGTGAGCAGTACTTC | CSARGRRPSEQYF
TRBJ1-6 | - | - | 15 | TRBV9 | TGTGCCAGCAGCCCTCCGGGGGCGTATAATTCACCCCTCCACTTT | CASSPPGAYNSPLHF
TRBJ1-2 | - | - | 14 | TRBV6-5 | TGTGCCAGCAGTTACGGCCGCGGAGGGGATGGCTACACCTTC | CASSYGRGGDGYTF
TRBJ1-3 | few | - | 14 | TRBV9 | TGTGCCAGCAGCGTCGGTACCTCTGGAAACACCATATATTTT | CASSVGTSGNTIYF
TRBJ1-4 | - | - | 15 | TRBV7-2 | TGTGCCAGCAGCTTAGACGGCAGGGCAAATGAAAAACTGTTTTTT | CASSLDGRANEKLFF
TRBJ1-2 | - | - | 13 | TRBV18 | TGTGCCAGCTCACAAACAGGAGACTATGGCTACACCTTC | CASSQTGDYGYTF
TRBJ1-1 | - | - | 15 | TRBV18 | TGTGCCAGCTCACCCTCCTTAACGAGGAACACTGAAGCTTTCTTT | CASSPSLTRNTEAFF
TRBJ2-4 | - | - | 15 | TRBV11-2 | TGTGCCAGCAGCTTAGATAGGGGGGAATGGAACATTCAGTACTTC | CASSLDRGEWNIQYF
TRBJ2-3 | - | - | 15 | TRBV29-1 | TGCAGCGTTGACCCGGGGAGGGGGCGCACAGATACGCAGTATTTT | CSVDPGRGRTDTQYF
TRBJ1-2 | - | TRBD1 | 15 | TRBV28 | TGTGCCAGCAGTTTCCGGGACAGGGTGTCCTATGGCTACACCTTC | CASSFRDRVSYGYTF
TRBJ1-2 | once | - | 12 | TRBV6-5 | TGTGCCAGCAGCGCGACTTGGGGTGGCTACACCTTC | CASSATWGGYTF
TRBJ2-7 | - | - | 14 | TRBV7-2 | TGTGCCAGCAGCTACTCCCGCGGCGGCCTCGAGCAGTACTTC | CASSYSRGGLEQYF
TRBJ1-1 | - | TRBD1 | 14 | TRBV7-3 | TGTGCCAGCAGCGTGGGACAGCCGAACACTGAAGCTTTCTTT | CASSVGQPNTEAFF
TRBJ2-7 | - | - | 12 | TRBV30 | TGTGCCTGGAGTTCCAGGGGTTACGAGCAGTACTTC | CAWSSRGYEQYF
TRBJ1-2 | few | TRBD1 | 13 | TRBV6-5 | TGTGCCAGCAGACAAAACAGGGGCCGTGGCTACACCTTC | CASRQNRGRGYTF
TRBJ1-1 | - | - | 14 | TRBV4-1 | TGCGCCAGCAGCCAACGTACACTGAACACTGAAGCTTTCTTT | CASSQRTLNTEAFF
TRBJ1-1 | - | - | 13 | TRBV18 | TGTGCCAGCTCACCCATTATGGACACTGAAGCTTTCTTT | CASSPIMDTEAFF
TRBJ2-2 | - | - | 16 | TRBV4-1 | TGCGCCAGCAGCCAAGGGAGGACAGTATACACCGGGGAGCTGTTTTTT | CASSQGRTVYTGELFF
TRBJ2-2 | few | - | 13 | TRBV11-1 | TGTGCCAGCAGCTTATCTCGGACCGGGGAGCTGTTTTTT | CASSLSRTGELFF
TRBJ2-1 | - | - | 17 | TRBV28 | TGTGCCAGCAGTTTATTAGGTCTCCCGAGCTCCTACAATGAGCAGTTCTTC | CASSLLGLPSSYNEQFF
TRBJ2-7 | - | TRBD1 | 13 | TRBV6-5 | TGTGCCAGCACCAGGGACAGGGGGGCTAGCGGTTACTTC | CASTRDRGASGYF
TRBJ2-1 | - | TRBD2 | 20 | TRBV27 | TGTGCCAGCAGTTTGCATTCACAGGGATCTCTAGCGGGAGTAGCAAATGAGCAGTTCTTC | CASSLHSQGSLAGVANEQFF
TRBJ1-4 | - | - | 17 | TRBV4-3 | TGCGCCAGCAGCCAAGAATTTCAGGGAGCCAGAACCGAAAAACTGTTTTTT | CASSQEFQGARTEKLFF
TRBJ2-3 | - | TRBD2 | 16 | TRBV5-1 | TGCGCCAGCAGCTTGGCCGTTAGCGGGGCAACAGATACGCAGTATTTT | CASSLAVSGATDTQYF
TRBJ2-1 | - | TRBD1 | 15 | TRBV19 | TGTGCCAGTAGTATAGGACAGGGTAGGTTGAATGAGCAGTTCTTC | CASSIGQGRLNEQFF
TRBJ2-4 | - | TRBD1 | 13 | TRBV2 | TGTGCCAGCAGCCGGACAGGTGGAAACATTCAGTACTTC | CASSRTGGNIQYF
TRBJ1-5 | - | - | 12 | TRBV7-9 | TGTGCCAGCAGCTTAGATCTCCCGCCCCAGCATTTT | CASSLDLPPQHF
TRBJ1-2 | - | - | 15 | TRBV7-9 | TGTGCCAGCAGCCCCGTGGGGGGCCGGGGCTATGGCTACACCTTC | CASSPVGGRGYGYTF
TRBJ2-3 | - | TRBD2 | 16 | TRBV19 | TGTGCCAGTAGTTCCAGGACTAGCGGGAGTACAGATACGCAGTATTTT | CASSSRTSGSTDTQYF
TRBJ1-1 | - | - | 14 | TRBV18 | TGTGCCAGCTCACCTGATGGGGGGAACACTGAAGCTTTCTTT | CASSPDGGNTEAFF
TRBJ1-5 | - | - | 12 | TRBV10-3 | TGTGCCATCAGTGAGTCACAGGGCCCCCAGCATTTT | CAISESQGPQHF